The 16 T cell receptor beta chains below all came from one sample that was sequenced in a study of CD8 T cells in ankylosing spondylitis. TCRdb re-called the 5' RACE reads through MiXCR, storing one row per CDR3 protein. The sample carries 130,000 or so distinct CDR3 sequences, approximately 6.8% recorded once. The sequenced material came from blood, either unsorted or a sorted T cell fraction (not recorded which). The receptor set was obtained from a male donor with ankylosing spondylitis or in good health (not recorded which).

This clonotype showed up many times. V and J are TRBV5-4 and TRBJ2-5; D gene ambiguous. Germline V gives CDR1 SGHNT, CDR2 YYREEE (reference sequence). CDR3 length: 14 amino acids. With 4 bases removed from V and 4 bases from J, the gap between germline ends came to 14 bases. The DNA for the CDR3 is TGTGCCAGCAGCAAGCAGGTCCGTCGAGAGACCCAGTACTTC. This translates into CASSKQVRRETQYF. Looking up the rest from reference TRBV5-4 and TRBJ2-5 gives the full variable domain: ETGVTQSPTHLIKTRGQQVTLRCSSQSGHNTVSWYQQALGQGPQFIFQYYREEENGRGNFPPRFSGLQFPNYSSELNVNALELDDSALYLCASSKQVRRETQYFGPGTRLLVL.

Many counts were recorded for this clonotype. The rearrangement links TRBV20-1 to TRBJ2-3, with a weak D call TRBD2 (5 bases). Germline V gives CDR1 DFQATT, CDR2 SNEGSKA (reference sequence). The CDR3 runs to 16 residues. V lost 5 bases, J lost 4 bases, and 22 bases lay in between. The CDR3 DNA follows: TGCAGTGCTCGGAGTTGGCTAGGAGGTGTCCCAGATACGCAGTATTTT. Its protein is CSARSWLGGVPDTQYF.

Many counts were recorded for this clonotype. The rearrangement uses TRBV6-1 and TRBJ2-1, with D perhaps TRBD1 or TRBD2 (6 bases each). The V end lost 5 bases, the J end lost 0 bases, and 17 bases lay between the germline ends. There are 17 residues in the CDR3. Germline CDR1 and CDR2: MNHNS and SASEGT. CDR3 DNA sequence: TGTGCCAGCAGTCCCGGGGGCCGAGGGAGCTCCTACAATGAGCAGTTCTTC. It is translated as CASSPGGRGSSYNEQFF.

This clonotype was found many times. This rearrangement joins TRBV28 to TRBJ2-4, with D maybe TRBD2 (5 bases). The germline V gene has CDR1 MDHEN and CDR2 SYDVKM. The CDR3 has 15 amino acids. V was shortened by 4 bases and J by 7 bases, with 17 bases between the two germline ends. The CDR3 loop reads CASSSGWGGENIQYF. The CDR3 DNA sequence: TGTGCCAGCAGTTCGGGGTGGGGTGGGGAGAACATTCAGTACTTC.

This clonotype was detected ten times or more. The CDR3 nucleotides read TGTGCCAGCAGTGGGCAGTTGGATTCGAGAGGGGCCAACGTCCTGACTTTC. Translation: CASSGQLDSRGANVLTF. The chain recombines TRBV12-3 or TRBV12-4 with TRBJ2-6; D gene uncertain. V was cut by 5 bases and J by 4 bases, with 18 bases left in between. The CDR3 loop spans 17 amino acids.

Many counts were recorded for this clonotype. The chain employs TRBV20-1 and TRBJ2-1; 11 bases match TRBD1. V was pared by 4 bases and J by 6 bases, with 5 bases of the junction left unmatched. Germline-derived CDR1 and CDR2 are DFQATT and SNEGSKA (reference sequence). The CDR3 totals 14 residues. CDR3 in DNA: TGCAGTGCTAATAAGGACAGGGGGCTCAATGAGCAGTTCTTC. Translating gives CSANKDRGLNEQFF.

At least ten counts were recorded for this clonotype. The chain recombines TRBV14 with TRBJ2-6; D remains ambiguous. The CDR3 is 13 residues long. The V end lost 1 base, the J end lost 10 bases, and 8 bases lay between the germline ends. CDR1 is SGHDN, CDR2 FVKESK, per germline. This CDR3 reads CASSQVDLNVLTF. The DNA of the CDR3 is TGTGCCAGCAGCCAAGTAGATCTAAACGTCCTGACTTTC.

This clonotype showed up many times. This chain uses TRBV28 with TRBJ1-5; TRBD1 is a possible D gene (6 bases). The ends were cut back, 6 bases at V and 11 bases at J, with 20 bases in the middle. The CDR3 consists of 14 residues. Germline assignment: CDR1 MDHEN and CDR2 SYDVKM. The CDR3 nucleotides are TGTGCCAGCAGCCATCGGACAGCGGAAAGGGCCCAGCATTTT. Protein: CASSHRTAERAQHF.

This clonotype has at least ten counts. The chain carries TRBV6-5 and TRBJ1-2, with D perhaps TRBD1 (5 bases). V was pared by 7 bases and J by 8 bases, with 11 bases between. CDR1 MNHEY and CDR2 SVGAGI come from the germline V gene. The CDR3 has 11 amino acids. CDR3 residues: CASTQGSGYTF. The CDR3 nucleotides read TGTGCCAGCACCCAGGGATCAGGCTACACCTTC.

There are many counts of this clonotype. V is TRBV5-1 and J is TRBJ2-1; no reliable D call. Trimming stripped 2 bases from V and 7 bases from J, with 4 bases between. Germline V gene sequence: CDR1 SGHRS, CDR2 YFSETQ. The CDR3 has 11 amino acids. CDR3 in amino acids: CASSFGNEQFF. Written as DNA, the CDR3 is TGCGCCAGCAGCTTCGGTAATGAGCAGTTCTTC.

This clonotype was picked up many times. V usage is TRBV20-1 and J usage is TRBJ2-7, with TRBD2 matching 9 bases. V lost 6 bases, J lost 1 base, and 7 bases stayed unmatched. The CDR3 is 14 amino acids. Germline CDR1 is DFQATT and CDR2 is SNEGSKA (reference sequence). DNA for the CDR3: TGCAGTGCAAGCCAGCGGGGGGCTTCCTACGAGCAGTACTTC. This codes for CSASQRGASYEQYF.

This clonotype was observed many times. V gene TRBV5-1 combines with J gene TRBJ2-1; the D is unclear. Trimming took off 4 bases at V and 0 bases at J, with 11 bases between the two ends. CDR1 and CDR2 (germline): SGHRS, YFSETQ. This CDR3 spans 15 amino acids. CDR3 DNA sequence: TGCGCCAGCAGCCCGGTCTGGGGCTCCTACAATGAGCAGTTCTTC. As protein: CASSPVWGSYNEQFF.

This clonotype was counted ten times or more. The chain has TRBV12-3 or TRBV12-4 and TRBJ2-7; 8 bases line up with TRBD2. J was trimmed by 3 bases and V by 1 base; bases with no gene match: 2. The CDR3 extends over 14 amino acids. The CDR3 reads CASSLGSGGYEQYF. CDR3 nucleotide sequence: TGTGCCAGCAGTTTAGGGAGCGGGGGCTACGAGCAGTACTTC.

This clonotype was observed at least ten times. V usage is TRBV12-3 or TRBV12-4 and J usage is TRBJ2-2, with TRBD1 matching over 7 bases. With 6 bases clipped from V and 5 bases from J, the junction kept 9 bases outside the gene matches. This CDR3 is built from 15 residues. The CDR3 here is CASSPKGAGTGELFF. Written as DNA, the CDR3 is TGTGCCAGCAGCCCAAAGGGGGCAGGGACCGGGGAGCTGTTTTTT.

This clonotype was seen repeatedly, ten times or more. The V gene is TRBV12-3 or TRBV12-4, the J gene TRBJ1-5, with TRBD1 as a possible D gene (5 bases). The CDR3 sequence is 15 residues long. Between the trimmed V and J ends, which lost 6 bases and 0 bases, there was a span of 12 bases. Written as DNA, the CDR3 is TGTGCCAGCAGCCCACAGGTAGATAGCAATCAGCCCCAGCATTTT. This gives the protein CASSPQVDSNQPQHF.

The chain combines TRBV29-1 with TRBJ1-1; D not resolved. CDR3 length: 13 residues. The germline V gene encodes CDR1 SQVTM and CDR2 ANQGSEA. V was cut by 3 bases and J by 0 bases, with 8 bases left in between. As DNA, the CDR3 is TGCAGCGTTGATCCCGGAGTGAACACTGAAGCTTTCTTT. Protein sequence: CSVDPGVNTEAFF.